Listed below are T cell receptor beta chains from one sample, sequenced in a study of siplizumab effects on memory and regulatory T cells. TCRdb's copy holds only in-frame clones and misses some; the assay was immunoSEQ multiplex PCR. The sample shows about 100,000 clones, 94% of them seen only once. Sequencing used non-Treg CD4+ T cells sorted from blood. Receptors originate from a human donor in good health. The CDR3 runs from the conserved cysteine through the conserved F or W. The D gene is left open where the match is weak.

CDR3 protein: CASSPLGGVNEQFF
CDR3 DNA: TGTGCCAGCAGCCCCCTGGGCGGGGTCAATGAGCAGTTCTTC
J gene: TRBJ2-1
V gene: TRBV7-3
D gene: NA

CDR3 protein: CATSEGPWNEQFF
CDR3 DNA: TGTGCCACCAGCGAGGGTCCCTGGAATGAGCAGTTCTTC
J gene: TRBJ2-1
V gene: TRBV15
D gene: NA

CDR3 protein: CASSFRTGSDTQYF
CDR3 DNA: TGTGCCAGCAGTTTCCGGACAGGGTCAGATACGCAGTATTTT
J gene: TRBJ2-3
V gene: TRBV27
D gene: TRBD1

CDR3 protein: CASTLIQSGYGYTF
CDR3 DNA: TGTGCCAGCACCTTAATACAGAGCGGCTATGGCTACACCTTC
J gene: TRBJ1-2
V gene: TRBV28
D gene: NA

CDR3 protein: CASSPQTGTYEQYF
CDR3 DNA: TGTGCCAGCAGCCCCCAGACGGGGACCTACGAGCAGTACTTC
J gene: TRBJ2-7
V gene: TRBV7-9
D gene: NA

CDR3 protein: CASSLSAGVLDTQYF
CDR3 DNA: TGTGCCAGCAGTTTATCCGCGGGAGTCCTAGATACGCAGTATTTT
J gene: TRBJ2-3
V gene: TRBV27
D gene: TRBD2

CDR3 protein: CATTGTGFLGGELFF
CDR3 DNA: TGTGCAACCACCGGGACAGGGTTTCTCGGCGGGGAGCTGTTTTTT
J gene: TRBJ2-2
V gene: TRBV7-8
D gene: TRBD1

CDR3 protein: CASSERRAYEQYF
CDR3 DNA: TGTGCCAGCAGTGAACGCCGCGCCTACGAGCAGTACTTC
J gene: TRBJ2-7
V gene: TRBV2
D gene: NA

CDR3 protein: CASSPAGLADTQYF
CDR3 DNA: TGTGCCAGCAGTCCTGCAGGATTGGCAGATACGCAGTATTTT
J gene: TRBJ2-3
V gene: TRBV6-5
D gene: NA

CDR3 protein: CASSPYTPGGSPEAFF
CDR3 DNA: TGTGCCAGCTCACCATATACGCCAGGGGGCTCTCCTGAAGCTTTCTTT
J gene: TRBJ1-1
V gene: TRBV18
D gene: TRBD1

CDR3 protein: CASSPSRAGNQPQHF
CDR3 DNA: TGTGCCAGTAGTCCCTCTAGGGCTGGCAATCAGCCCCAGCATTTT
J gene: TRBJ1-5
V gene: TRBV19
D gene: NA

CDR3 protein: CASSPSVPGETQYF
CDR3 DNA: TGTGCTAGCAGCCCCTCGGTTCCCGGAGAGACCCAGTACTTC
J gene: TRBJ2-5
V gene: TRBV7-7
D gene: NA

CDR3 protein: CASSPAGSYTGELFF
CDR3 DNA: TGTGCCAGCAGCCCAGCGGGGTCGTACACCGGGGAGCTGTTTTTT
J gene: TRBJ2-2
V gene: TRBV7-9
D gene: TRBD2